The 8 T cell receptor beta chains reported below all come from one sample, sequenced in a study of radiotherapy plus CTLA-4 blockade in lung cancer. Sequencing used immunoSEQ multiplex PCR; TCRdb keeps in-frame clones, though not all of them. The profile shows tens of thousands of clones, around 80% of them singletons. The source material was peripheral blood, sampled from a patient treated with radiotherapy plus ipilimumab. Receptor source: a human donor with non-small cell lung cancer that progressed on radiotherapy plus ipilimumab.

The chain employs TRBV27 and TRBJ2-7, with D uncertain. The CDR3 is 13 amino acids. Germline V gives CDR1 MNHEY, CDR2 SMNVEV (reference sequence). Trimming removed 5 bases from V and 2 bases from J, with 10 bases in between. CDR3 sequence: CASSTQPPYEQYF. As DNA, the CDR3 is TGTGCCAGCAGTACCCAACCTCCCTACGAGCAGTACTTC.

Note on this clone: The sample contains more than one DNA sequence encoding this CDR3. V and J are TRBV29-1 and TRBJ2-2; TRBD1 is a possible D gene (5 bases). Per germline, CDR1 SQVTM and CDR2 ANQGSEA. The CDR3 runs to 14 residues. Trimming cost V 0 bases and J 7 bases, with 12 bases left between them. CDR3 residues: CSVEEVGVDGELFF. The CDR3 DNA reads TGCAGCGTTGAAGAAGTAGGGGTGGACGGGGAGCTGTTTTTT.

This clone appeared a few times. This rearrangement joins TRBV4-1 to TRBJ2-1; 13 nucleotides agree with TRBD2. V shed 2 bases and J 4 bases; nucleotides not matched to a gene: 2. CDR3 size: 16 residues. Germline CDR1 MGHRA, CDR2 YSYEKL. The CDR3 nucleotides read TGCGCCAGCAGCCAAATGACTAGCGGGGGGTACAATGAGCAGTTCTTC. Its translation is CASSQMTSGGYNEQFF.

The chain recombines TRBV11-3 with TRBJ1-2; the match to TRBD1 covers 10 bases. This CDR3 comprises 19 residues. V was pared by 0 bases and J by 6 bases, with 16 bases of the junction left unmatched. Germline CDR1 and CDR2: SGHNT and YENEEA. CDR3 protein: CASSLEVGDRGNRENGYTF. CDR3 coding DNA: TGTGCCAGCAGCTTAGAAGTGGGGGACAGGGGAAATCGGGAGAATGGCTACACCTTC.

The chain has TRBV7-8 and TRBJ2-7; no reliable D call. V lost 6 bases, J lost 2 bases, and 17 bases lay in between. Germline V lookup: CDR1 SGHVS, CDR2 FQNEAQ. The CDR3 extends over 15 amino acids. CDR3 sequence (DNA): TGTGCCAGCAGTTTATCGATGGGCAGTCCCTACGAGCAGTACTTC. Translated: CASSLSMGSPYEQYF.

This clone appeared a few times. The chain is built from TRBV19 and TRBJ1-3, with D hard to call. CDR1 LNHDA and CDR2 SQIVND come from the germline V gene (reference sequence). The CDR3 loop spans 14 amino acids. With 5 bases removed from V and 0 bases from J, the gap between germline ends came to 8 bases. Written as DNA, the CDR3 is TGTGCCAGTAGTTCACCTGGCTCTGGAAACACCATATATTTT. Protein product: CASSSPGSGNTIYF.

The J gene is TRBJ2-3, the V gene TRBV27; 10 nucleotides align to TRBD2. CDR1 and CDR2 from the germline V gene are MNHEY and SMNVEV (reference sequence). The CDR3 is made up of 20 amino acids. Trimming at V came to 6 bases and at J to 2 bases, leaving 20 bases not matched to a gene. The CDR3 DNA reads TGTGCCAGCAGCCACCGCGCAGCGGGAGGGCATGGAGCGTACACAGATACGCAGTATTTT. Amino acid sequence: CASSHRAAGGHGAYTDTQYF.

The CDR3 bases are TGCGCCAGCAGCTTGGTGGGGGACACTGAAGCTTTCTTT. Translation: CASSLVGDTEAFF. This chain joins TRBV5-1 and TRBJ1-1; tentative D call: TRBD1 (5 bases). Germline CDR1 and CDR2: SGHRS and YFSETQ. CDR3 length equals 13 residues. V dropped 0 bases and J dropped 3 bases, with 6 bases sitting between them.